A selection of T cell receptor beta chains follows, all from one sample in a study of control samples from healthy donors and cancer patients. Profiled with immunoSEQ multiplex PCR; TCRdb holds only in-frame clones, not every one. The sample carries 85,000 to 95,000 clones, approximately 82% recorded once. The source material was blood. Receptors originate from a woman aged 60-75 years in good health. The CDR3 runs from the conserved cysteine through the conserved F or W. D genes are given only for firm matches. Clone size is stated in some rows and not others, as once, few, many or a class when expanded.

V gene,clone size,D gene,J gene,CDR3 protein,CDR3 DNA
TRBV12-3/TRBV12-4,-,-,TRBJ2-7,CATGPDGPYEQYF,TGTGCCACCGGGCCGGACGGTCCCTACGAGCAGTACTTC
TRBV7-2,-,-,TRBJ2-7,CASSVSSGIFHEQYF,TGTGCCAGCAGCGTTAGCTCAGGGATCTTCCACGAGCAGTACTTC
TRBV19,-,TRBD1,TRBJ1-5,CASSIGQDQPQHF,TGTGCCAGTAGTATCGGACAGGATCAGCCCCAGCATTTT
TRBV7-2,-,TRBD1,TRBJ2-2,CASSIRQGGTGELFF,TGTGCCAGCAGCATCAGACAGGGGGGCACCGGGGAGCTGTTTTTT
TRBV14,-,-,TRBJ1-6,CASSPRELSGSPLHF,TGTGCCAGCAGCCCCAGAGAGTTATCAGGATCACCCCTCCACTTT
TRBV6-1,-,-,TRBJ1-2,CASSESDRGYTF,TGTGCCAGCAGTGAGAGTGACAGGGGCTACACCTTC
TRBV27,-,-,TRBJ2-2,CASGGVQGATGELFF,TGTGCCAGCGGAGGGGTTCAGGGCGCGACCGGGGAGCTGTTTTTT
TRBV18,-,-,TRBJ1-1,CASSPNLAENTEAFF,TGTGCCAGCTCCCCGAACTTAGCGGAGAACACTGAAGCTTTCTTT
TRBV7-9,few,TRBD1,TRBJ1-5,CASSLGGQAGSNQPQHF,TGTGCCAGCAGCTTAGGGGGACAGGCCGGAAGCAATCAGCCCCAGCATTTT
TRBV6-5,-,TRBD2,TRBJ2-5,CASRGTSGFQETQYF,TGTGCCAGCAGGGGGACTAGCGGTTTTCAAGAGACCCAGTACTTC
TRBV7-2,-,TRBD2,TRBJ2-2,CASSPLAGGFSGELFF,TGTGCCAGCAGCCCGCTAGCGGGAGGCTTCTCCGGGGAGCTGTTTTTT
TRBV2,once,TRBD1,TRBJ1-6,CASGLDRGAYNSPLHF,TGTGCCAGCGGCCTGGACAGGGGGGCCTATAATTCACCCCTCCACTTT
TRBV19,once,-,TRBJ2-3,CATQYRVGTDTQYF,TGTGCCACCCAATACAGGGTAGGCACAGATACGCAGTATTTT
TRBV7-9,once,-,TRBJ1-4,CASSLTGNEKLFF,TGTGCCAGCAGCTTAACCGGGAATGAAAAACTGTTTTTT
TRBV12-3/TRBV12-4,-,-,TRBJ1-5,CASSLGSNQPQHF,TGTGCCAGCAGCCTAGGGTCCAATCAGCCCCAGCATTTT
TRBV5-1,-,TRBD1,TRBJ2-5,CASSPGQGADGTQYF,TGCGCCAGCAGCCCCGGACAGGGGGCTGATGGGACCCAGTACTTC
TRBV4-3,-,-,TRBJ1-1,CASSHGPAGAFF,TGCGCCAGCAGCCATGGGCCCGCGGGAGCTTTCTTT